The 2 T cell receptor beta chains listed next were all sequenced from one sample in a study of Graves' ophthalmopathy and Graves' hyperthyroidism. From RNA, the CDR3 regions of TCR beta chains were amplified and sequenced. In the first round, RT-PCR was carried out with HTBI primers, and a multiplex PCR formed the second round. TCRdb independently ran MiXCR on the multiplex PCR reads; one entry per CDR3 protein. The repertoire includes about 16,000 distinct CDR3 sequences, roughly 50% of them detected once, and over 25% sits in the top ten. The material sequenced was peripheral blood. The source of these receptors is a woman in her 40s with stable Graves' hyperthyroidism.

This clonotype was seen repeatedly, ten times or more. This chain joins TRBV2 and TRBJ2-7; D possibly corresponds to TRBD2 (6 bases). This CDR3 comprises 15 residues. The V gene lost 6 bases and the J gene lost 2 bases, with 17 bases spanning the gap. CDR1 and CDR2 (germline): SNHLY, FYNNEI. The CDR3 protein is CASRPIRDSTYEQYF. The CDR3 DNA sequence: TGTGCCAGCAGACCCATCCGGGACTCCACCTACGAGCAGTACTTC.

This clonotype was seen many times. This chain links TRBV7-2 with TRBJ2-7; TRBD2 is a possible D gene (6 bases). The CDR3 covers 16 residues. CDR1 and CDR2 (germline): SGHTA, FQGNSA. V was pared by 5 bases and J by 0 bases, with 17 bases between. The CDR3 DNA sequence: TGTGCCAGCAGCGCCCCCTTAGCGGACCCCTCCTACGAGCAGTACTTC. It translates to CASSAPLADPSYEQYF.